This T cell receptor beta chain was retrieved from a study of cytomegalovirus exposure and HLA in healthy donors. Whole-study results and caveats: Based on reports, TCR beta sequences accurately predicted HLA-A and HLA-B alleles for most subjects. Overall, around 160 TCR beta chains were annotated as cytomegalovirus-associated.

This clone showed up just a few times. Its target is not known. Amplification used 60 Vbeta primers and 13 Jbeta primers. Original methodology: About 11 million of the 80 million or so unique TCR beta chains counted in a later analysis were shared. The assay was immunoSEQ multiplex PCR, and TCRdb's table has in-frame clones only and misses some. D and trimming come from the DNA, and the V and J calls and clone size come from that table. The table has fewer than 70,000 clones, 65% to 70% seen once. The sample was PBMCs. The TCR originated in a male donor in good health and CMV-seropositive.

CDR3 region: CASSFMSGKETQYF. The CDR3 nucleotides are TGTGCCAGCAGCTTTATGAGCGGGAAAGAGACCCAGTACTTC. The rearrangement uses TRBV7-9 and TRBJ2-5; the match to TRBD2 covers 7 bases. Germline V gene sequence: CDR1 SEHNR, CDR2 FQNEAQ (reference sequence). Losses at the gene ends were 3 bases for V and 3 bases for J; bases not matched to a gene: 4. The CDR3 has 14 residues.